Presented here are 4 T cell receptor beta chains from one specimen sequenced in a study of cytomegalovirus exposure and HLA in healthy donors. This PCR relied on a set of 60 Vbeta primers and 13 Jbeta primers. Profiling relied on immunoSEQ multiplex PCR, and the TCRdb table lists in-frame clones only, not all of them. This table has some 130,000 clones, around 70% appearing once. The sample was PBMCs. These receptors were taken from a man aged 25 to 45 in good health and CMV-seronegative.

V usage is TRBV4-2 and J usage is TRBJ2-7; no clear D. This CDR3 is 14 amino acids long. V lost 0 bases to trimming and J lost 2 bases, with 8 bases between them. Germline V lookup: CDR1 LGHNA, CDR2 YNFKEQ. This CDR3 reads CASSQDRGAYEQYF. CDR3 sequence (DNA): TGTGCCAGCAGCCAAGATAGAGGCGCCTACGAGCAGTACTTC.

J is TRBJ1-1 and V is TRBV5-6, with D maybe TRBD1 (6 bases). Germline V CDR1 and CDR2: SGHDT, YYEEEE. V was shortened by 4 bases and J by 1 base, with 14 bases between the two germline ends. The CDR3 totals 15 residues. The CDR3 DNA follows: TGTGCCAGCAGCGTACCTATACAGGGGAACACTGAAGCTTTCTTT. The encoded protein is CASSVPIQGNTEAFF.

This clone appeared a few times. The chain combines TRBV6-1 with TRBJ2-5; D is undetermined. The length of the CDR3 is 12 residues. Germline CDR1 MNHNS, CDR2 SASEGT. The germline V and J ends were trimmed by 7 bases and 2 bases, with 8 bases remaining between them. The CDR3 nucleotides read TGTGCCAGCATTAGTTTTCAAGAGACCCAGTACTTC. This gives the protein CASISFQETQYF.

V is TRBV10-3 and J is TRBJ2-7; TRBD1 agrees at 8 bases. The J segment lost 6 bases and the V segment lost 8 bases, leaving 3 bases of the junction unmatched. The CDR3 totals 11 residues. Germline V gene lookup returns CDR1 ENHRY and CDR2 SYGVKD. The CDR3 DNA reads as TGTGCCATCGGACAGGGCTCCGAGCAGTACTTC. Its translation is CAIGQGSEQYF.